Each of the 26 T cell receptor beta chains below was sequenced from the same sample in a study of T-cell reconstitution after alpha-beta-depleted transplantation in children. Library preparation (for TCRbeta) was performed with unique molecular identifiers. Each CDR3 protein gets one entry after TCRdb re-called the PCR reads with MiXCR. The sample records 500,000 to 750,000 distinct CDR3 sequences, 13% being singletons. The input for sequencing was PBMCs, mostly from graft donor cells, taken 360 days after TCRalphabeta/CD19-depleted stem cell transplant. Source of these receptors: a male patient under 18 who had a stem cell transplant for acute myeloid leukemia, so the T cells may come from the graft donor.

Worth noting for this clonotype: A read error may produce the germline difference seen at one junction end. The chain carries TRBV10-3 and TRBJ2-7; D may be TRBD2 (5 bases). The CDR3 length is 11 residues. Per the germline V gene, CDR1 is ENHRY and CDR2 is SYGVKD. CDR3 coding DNA: TGTGCCATCAGTGAGTGGCGCGAGCGGTGGTTC. This sequence encodes CAISEWRERWF.

This clonotype was picked up many times. V usage is TRBV28 and J usage is TRBJ2-3; TRBD1 might be the D (6 bases). The CDR3 has 14 residues. V was shortened by 5 bases and J by 5 bases, with 14 bases between the two germline ends. CDR1 MDHEN and CDR2 SYDVKM come from the germline V gene. The chain's CDR3 is CASSRTAMRDTQYF. CDR3 nucleotide sequence: TGTGCCAGCAGTCGGACAGCCATGAGAGATACGCAGTATTTT.

The chain employs TRBV7-3 and TRBJ1-5; tentatively, D is TRBD1 (5 bases). The CDR3 spans 15 residues. V dropped 2 bases and J dropped 0 bases, with 8 bases sitting between them. Germline loops: CDR1 SGHTA, CDR2 FQGTGA. This CDR3 is CASSLPRDSNQPQHF. For the CDR3, the DNA is TGTGCCAGCAGCTTACCCAGGGATAGCAATCAGCCCCAGCATTTT.

This clonotype was observed a few times. This chain joins TRBV5-1 and TRBJ2-5; 8 nucleotides agree with TRBD2. Germline CDR1 is SGHRS and CDR2 is YFSETQ. The CDR3 length is 17 residues. The V segment lost 2 bases and the J segment 0 bases; nucleotides outside the gene matches: 9. CDR3 nucleotides: TGCGCCAGCAGCTTCCCGGCTAGCGGGTCGTACCAAGAGACCCAGTACTTC. Protein sequence: CASSFPASGSYQETQYF.

There are many counts of this clonotype. The chain couples TRBV29-1 to TRBJ2-7, with D possibly TRBD1 on 6 matching bases. Per the germline V gene, CDR1 is SQVTM and CDR2 is ANQGSEA. The CDR3 runs 12 residues. The V and J ends lost 6 bases and 3 bases respectively, with 12 bases between them. The CDR3, as DNA: TGCAGCGTCTTCGACAGGCGCTACGAGCAGTACTTC. It translates to CSVFDRRYEQYF.

The table lists this clonotype with a few counts. The chain links TRBV29-1 to TRBJ2-2, with TRBD2 matching over 14 bases. This CDR3 spans 17 amino acids. Germline V CDR1 and CDR2: SQVTM, ANQGSEA. V lost 4 bases, J lost 0 bases, and 4 bases stayed unmatched. In DNA form, the CDR3 reads TGCAGCGTTGCCGGGACTAGCGGGAGCCCGAACACCGGGGAGCTGTTTTTT. This gives the protein CSVAGTSGSPNTGELFF.

The genes are TRBV2 and TRBJ1-5, with D hard to call. V gave up 5 bases and J gave up 5 bases, with 10 bases separating them. CDR1 SNHLY and CDR2 FYNNEI come from the germline V gene. The CDR3 sequence is 13 residues long. CDR3: CASSPEWDQPQHF. The CDR3 DNA sequence: TGTGCCAGCAGTCCCGAGTGGGATCAGCCCCAGCATTTT.

The sample holds a few counts of this clonotype. V usage is TRBV28 and J usage is TRBJ2-7; 8 nucleotides agree with TRBD1. J was trimmed by 2 bases and V by 6 bases; bases with no gene match: 9. This CDR3 is built from 15 residues. In germline, CDR1 is MDHEN, CDR2 SYDVKM. The CDR3, as DNA: TGTGCCAGCAGGTACCCGGGGACAGGCCCCTACGAGCAGTACTTC. It codes for CASRYPGTGPYEQYF.

The chain has TRBV7-3 and TRBJ2-5; D might be TRBD1 (7 bases). Trimming left V 7 bases short and J 5 bases short, with 26 bases between. Germline assignment: CDR1 SGHTA and CDR2 FQGTGA. The CDR3 consists of 17 residues. The CDR3 spells CASNVTGEPRGKETQYF. As DNA, the CDR3 is TGTGCCAGCAACGTAACAGGGGAGCCGCGCGGGAAGGAGACCCAGTACTTC.

This rearrangement joins TRBV28 to TRBJ2-1, with D perhaps matching TRBD1 (6 bases). This CDR3 has 16 amino acids. CDR1 is MDHEN, CDR2 SYDVKM, per germline. V lost 6 bases, J lost 5 bases, and 20 bases lay in between. CDR3 amino acids: CASRPPDRWADNEQFF. Written as DNA, the CDR3 is TGTGCCAGCAGGCCCCCGGACAGATGGGCCGACAATGAGCAGTTCTTC.

The chain combines TRBV4-2 with TRBJ1-1; possibly TRBD1 for D (5 bases). Germline-derived CDR1 and CDR2 are LGHNA and YNFKEQ. The CDR3 is made up of 15 amino acids. V gave up 1 base and J gave up 0 bases, with 9 bases separating them. The CDR3: CASSQVQGMNTEAFF. The CDR3 DNA sequence: TGTGCCAGCAGCCAAGTTCAGGGCATGAACACTGAAGCTTTCTTT.

This clonotype has just a few counts. The chain has TRBV4-3 and TRBJ2-3, with no clear D. Germline values: CDR1 LGHNA, CDR2 YSLEER. Trimming removed 0 bases from V and 4 bases from J, with 11 bases in between. The CDR3 runs 15 residues. CDR3 nucleotides: TGCGCCAGCAGCCAAGATGAACGACTGGCAGATACGCAGTATTTT. This encodes CASSQDERLADTQYF.

This clonotype was counted ten times or more. This chain links TRBV29-1 with TRBJ2-5; D perhaps matches TRBD1 (6 bases). V was pared by 7 bases and J by 2 bases, with 11 bases between. The CDR3 extends over 12 amino acids. Germline CDR1 and CDR2: SQVTM and ANQGSEA. CDR3 in amino acids: CSGETGQETQYF. DNA of the CDR3: TGCAGCGGGGAAACAGGGCAAGAGACCCAGTACTTC.

There are a few counts of this clonotype. This rearrangement joins TRBV9 to TRBJ2-3; D is ambiguous. Germline V gene data show CDR1 as SGDLS and CDR2 as YYNGEE. V lost 0 bases and J lost 6, with 8 bases in between. The CDR3 is 13 amino acids. CDR3 coding DNA: TGTGCCAGCAGCGTAGTTTCGGTGGATACGCAGTATTTT. Translation: CASSVVSVDTQYF. Full variable domain (remainder filled in from reference TRBV9 and TRBJ2-3): DSGVTQTPKHLITATGQRVTLRCSPRSGDLSVYWYQQSLDQGLQFLIQYYNGEERAKGNILERFSAQQFPDLHSELNLSSLELGDSALYFCASSVVSVDTQYFGPGTRLTVL.

The chain recombines TRBV18 with TRBJ2-7; 11 bases agree with TRBD2. Trimming at V came to 0 bases and at J to 4 bases, leaving 2 bases not matched to a gene. Per the germline V gene, CDR1 is KGHSH and CDR2 is LQKENI. This CDR3 is 15 amino acids long. For the CDR3, the DNA is TGTGCCAGCTCACCACCGGGACTAGCGGAGTACGAGCAGTACTTC. Translation gives CASSPPGLAEYEQYF.

The chain joins TRBV4-3 to TRBJ2-7; 8 nucleotides align to TRBD1. Germline CDR1 is LGHNA and CDR2 is YSLEER. J gave up 2 bases and V 4 bases, and 13 bases lay outside the gene matches. There are 17 residues in the CDR3. The CDR3 DNA reads TGCGCCAGCAGCCTGTCCATGGTTGCAGGGGGCGCCTACGAGCAGTACTTC. This translates into CASSLSMVAGGAYEQYF.

The chain carries TRBV7-3 and TRBJ2-1; D is possibly TRBD1 (5 bases). The germline V and J ends were trimmed by 2 bases and 4 bases, with 15 bases remaining between them. In germline, CDR1 is SGHTA, CDR2 FQGTGA. The CDR3 is 16 residues long. Here the CDR3 DNA reads TGTGCCAGCAGCTTAGGTTATAGGGGATCATACAATGAGCAGTTCTTC. It is translated as CASSLGYRGSYNEQFF. The full variable domain, in which reference TRBV7-3 and TRBJ2-1 provide the parts outside the CDR3, is GAGVSQTPSNKVTEKGKYVELRCDPISGHTALYWYRQSLGQGPEFLIYFQGTGAADDSGLPNDRFFAVRPEGSVSTLKIQRTERGDSAVYLCASSLGYRGSYNEQFFGPGTRLTVL.

This clonotype showed up just a few times. The CDR3 is CAAYGGLSYEQYF. In nucleotides, the CDR3 is TGTGCCGCATACGGGGGCTTATCCTACGAGCAGTACTTC. The rearrangement joins TRBV10-3 to TRBJ2-7, with D perhaps assigned TRBD1 or TRBD2 (6 bases each). V shed 11 bases and J shed 1 base, with 15 bases lying between them. CDR1 is ENHRY, CDR2 SYGVKD, per germline. The CDR3 is made up of 13 amino acids.

This clonotype was detected ten times or more. The chain combines TRBV3-1 with TRBJ2-5, with 8 nucleotides matching TRBD2. The CDR3 has 15 amino acids. Germline trimming cut 2 bases from V and 7 bases from J; bases unmatched to any gene: 9. Germline V gives CDR1 LGHDT, CDR2 YNNKEL (reference sequence). This CDR3 reads CASSQRGTRGVTQYF. In nucleotides, the CDR3 is TGTGCCAGCAGCCAAAGGGGGACTAGGGGGGTGACCCAGTACTTC.

Here the CDR3 DNA reads TGCAGTGCTAGAGGGGTAGGCCAGCCCCAGCATTTT. It specifies CSARGVGQPQHF. J is TRBJ1-5 and V is TRBV20-1; no clear D gene. The CDR3 runs 12 residues. The germline V and J ends were trimmed by 1 base and 7 bases, with 8 bases remaining between them. The germline CDR1 and CDR2 sequences are DFQATT and SNEGSKA (reference sequence).

V gene TRBV20-1 combines with J gene TRBJ2-7; the D is unclear. The CDR3 extends over 13 amino acids. Germline CDR1 reads DFQATT; CDR2 reads SNEGSKA (reference sequence). The V end lost 3 bases, the J end lost 6 bases, and 15 bases lay between the germline ends. CDR3 sequence (DNA): TGCAGTGCTAGGGCCAACTCGGGCCTCGAGCAGTACTTC. Its protein is CSARANSGLEQYF.

This sequence joins TRBV7-9 and TRBJ2-5; TRBD2 matches 7 bases. This CDR3 is 17 amino acids long. The ends lost 5 bases at V and 4 bases at J; junction bases unmatched: 16. In germline, CDR1 is SEHNR, CDR2 FQNEAQ (reference sequence). The CDR3 bases are TGTGCCAGCAGCCCAATTAGTAGCGGCTGGGAGGGAGAGACCCAGTACTTC. It specifies CASSPISSGWEGETQYF.

This clonotype was counted a few times. J is TRBJ2-7 and V is TRBV18; the D gene is possibly TRBD1 (6 bases). CDR3 length: 14 residues. The germline V gene encodes CDR1 KGHSH and CDR2 LQKENI. The V end was cut by 0 bases, the J end by 6 bases, with 12 bases between. This CDR3 reads CASSPPTGKREQYF. DNA of the CDR3: TGTGCCAGCTCACCACCTACAGGGAAACGCGAGCAGTACTTC.

The chain carries TRBV7-9 and TRBJ2-7; D is unclear. This CDR3 has 14 amino acids. Germline V CDR1 and CDR2: SEHNR, FQNEAQ (reference sequence). Trimming pared 1 base from V and 0 bases from J, leaving 7 bases between. The CDR3 loop reads CASSLEQPSYEQYF. DNA for the CDR3: TGTGCCAGCAGCTTAGAACAGCCCTCCTACGAGCAGTACTTC.

This chain connects TRBV29-1 to TRBJ1-1, with 10 bases fitting TRBD1. J was trimmed by 4 bases and V by 5 bases; bases with no gene match: 19. Germline CDR1 and CDR2: SQVTM and ANQGSEA. The CDR3 is made up of 18 amino acids. The CDR3 DNA is TGCAGCGTTCTCCTCGGACAGGGGGGGTTGGGTATAGGCACTGAAGCTTTCTTT. This sequence encodes CSVLLGQGGLGIGTEAFF.

This chain connects TRBV5-1 to TRBJ2-1; 9 nucleotides match TRBD2. Trimming took 1 base from V and 6 from J; bases not matched to a gene: 11. The CDR3 is 17 residues long. Germline CDR1 and CDR2: SGHRS and YFSETQ. The CDR3 region is CASSLPGVSGRGNEQFF. The CDR3, as DNA: TGCGCCAGCAGCTTGCCGGGTGTTAGCGGGAGAGGCAATGAGCAGTTCTTC.